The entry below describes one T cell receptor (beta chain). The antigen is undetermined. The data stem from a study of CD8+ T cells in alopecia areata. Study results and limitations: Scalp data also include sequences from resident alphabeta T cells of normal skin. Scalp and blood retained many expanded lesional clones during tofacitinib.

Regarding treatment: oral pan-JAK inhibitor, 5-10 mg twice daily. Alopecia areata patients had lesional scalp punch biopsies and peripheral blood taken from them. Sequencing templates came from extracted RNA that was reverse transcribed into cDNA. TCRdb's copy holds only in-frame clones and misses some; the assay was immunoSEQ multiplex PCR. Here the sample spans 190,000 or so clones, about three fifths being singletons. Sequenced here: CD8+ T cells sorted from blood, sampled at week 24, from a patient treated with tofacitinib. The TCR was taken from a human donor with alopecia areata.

The CDR3 DNA sequence: TGTGCCTGGACACGTGGATATGAGCAGTTCTTC. It yields the protein CAWTRGYEQFF. The chain uses TRBV30 and TRBJ2-1; D remains unclear. This CDR3 contains 11 residues. Trimming removed 4 bases from V and 8 bases from J, with 9 bases in between. Germline V lookup: CDR1 GTSNPN, CDR2 SVGIG (reference sequence). The full variable domain, completed using reference TRBV30 and TRBJ2-1, is SQTIHQWPATLVQPVGSPLSLECTVEGTSNPNLYWYRQAAGRGLQLLFYSVGIGQISSEVPQNLSASRPQDRQFILSSKKLLLSDSGFYLCAWTRGYEQFFGPGTRLTVL.